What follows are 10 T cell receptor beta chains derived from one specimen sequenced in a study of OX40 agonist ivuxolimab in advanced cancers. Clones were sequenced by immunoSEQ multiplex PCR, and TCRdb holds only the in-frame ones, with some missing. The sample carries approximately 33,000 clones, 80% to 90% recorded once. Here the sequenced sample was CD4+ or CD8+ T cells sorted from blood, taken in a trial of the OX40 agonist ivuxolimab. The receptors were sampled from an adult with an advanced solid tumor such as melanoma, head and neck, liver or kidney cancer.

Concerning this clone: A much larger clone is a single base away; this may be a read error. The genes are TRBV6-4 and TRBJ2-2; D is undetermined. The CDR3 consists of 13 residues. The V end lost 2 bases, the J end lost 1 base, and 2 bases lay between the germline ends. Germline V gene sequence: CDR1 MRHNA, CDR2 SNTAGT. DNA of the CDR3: TGTGCCAGCAGTGACGGGAACACCGGGGAGCTGTTTTTT. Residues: CASSDGNTGELFF.

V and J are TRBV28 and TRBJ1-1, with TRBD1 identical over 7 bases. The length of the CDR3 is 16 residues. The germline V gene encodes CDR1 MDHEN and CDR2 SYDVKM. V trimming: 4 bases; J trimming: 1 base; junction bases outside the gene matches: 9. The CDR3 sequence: CASSSSGAGGNTEAFF. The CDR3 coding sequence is TGTGCCAGCAGTTCTTCAGGGGCAGGGGGGAACACTGAAGCTTTCTTT.

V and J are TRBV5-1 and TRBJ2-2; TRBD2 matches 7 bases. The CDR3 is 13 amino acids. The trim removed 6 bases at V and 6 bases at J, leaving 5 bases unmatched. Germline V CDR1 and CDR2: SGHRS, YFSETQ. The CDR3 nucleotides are TGCGCCAGCACCCTGGGAGGGGCCGGGGAGCTGTTTTTT. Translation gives CASTLGGAGELFF.

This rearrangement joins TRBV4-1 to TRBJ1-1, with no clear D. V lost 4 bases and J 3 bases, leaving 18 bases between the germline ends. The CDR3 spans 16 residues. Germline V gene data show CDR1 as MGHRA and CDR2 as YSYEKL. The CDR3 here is CASSPPGPGSDTEAFF. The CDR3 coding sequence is TGCGCCAGCAGCCCCCCGGGTCCTGGGTCGGACACTGAAGCTTTCTTT.

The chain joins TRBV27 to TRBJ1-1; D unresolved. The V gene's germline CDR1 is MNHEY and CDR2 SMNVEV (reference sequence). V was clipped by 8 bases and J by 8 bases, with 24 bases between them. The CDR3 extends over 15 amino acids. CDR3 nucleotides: TGTGCCAGCCGGTCCGTTGTCACTCTCCCCGGAGAAGCTTTCTTT. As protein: CASRSVVTLPGEAFF.

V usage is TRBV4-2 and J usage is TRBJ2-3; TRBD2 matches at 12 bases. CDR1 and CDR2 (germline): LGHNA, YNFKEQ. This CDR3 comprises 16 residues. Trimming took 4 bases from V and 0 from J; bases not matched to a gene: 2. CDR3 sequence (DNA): TGTGCCAGCAGCCGAGGACTAGCGGGGAGCACAGATACGCAGTATTTT. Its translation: CASSRGLAGSTDTQYF.

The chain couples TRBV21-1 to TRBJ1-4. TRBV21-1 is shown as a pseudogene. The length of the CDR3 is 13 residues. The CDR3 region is CASSKWGSEKLFF. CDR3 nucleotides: TGTGCCAGCAGCAAATGGGGTAGTGAAAAACTGTTTTTT.

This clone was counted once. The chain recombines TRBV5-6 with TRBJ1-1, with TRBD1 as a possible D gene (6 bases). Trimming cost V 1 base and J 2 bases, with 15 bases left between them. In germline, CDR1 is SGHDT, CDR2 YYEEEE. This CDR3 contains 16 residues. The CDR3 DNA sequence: TGTGCCAGCAGCTTGCCCCTGGGACAACTTAACACTGAAGCTTTCTTT. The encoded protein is CASSLPLGQLNTEAFF. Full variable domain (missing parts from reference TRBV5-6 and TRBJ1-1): DAGVTQSPTHLIKTRGQQVTLRCSPKSGHDTVSWYQQALGQGPQFIFQYYEEEERQRGNFPDRFSGHQFPNYSSELNVNALLLGDSALYLCASSLPLGQLNTEAFFGQGTRLTVV.

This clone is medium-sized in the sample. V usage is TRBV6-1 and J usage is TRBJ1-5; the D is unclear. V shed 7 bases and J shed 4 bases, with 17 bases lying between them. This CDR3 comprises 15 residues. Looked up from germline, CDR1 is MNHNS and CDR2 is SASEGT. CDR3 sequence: CASTEIDGDNQPQHF. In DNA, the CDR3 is TGTGCCAGCACAGAGATAGACGGGGATAATCAGCCCCAGCATTTT.

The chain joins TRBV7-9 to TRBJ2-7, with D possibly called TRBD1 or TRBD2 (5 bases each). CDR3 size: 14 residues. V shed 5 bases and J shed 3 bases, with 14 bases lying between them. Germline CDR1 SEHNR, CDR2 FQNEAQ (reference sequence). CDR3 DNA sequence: TGTGCCAGCAGCGGACACTCGGGGATCTACGAGCAGTACTTC. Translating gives CASSGHSGIYEQYF.